These 8 T cell receptor beta chains share one sample of origin, sequenced in a study of OX40 agonist ivuxolimab in advanced cancers. TCRdb's table, derived via immunoSEQ multiplex PCR, lists solely in-frame clones and lacks some. The sample records roughly 66,000 clones, around 86% being singletons. The sequencing here drew on CD4+ or CD8+ T cells sorted from blood, taken in a trial of the OX40 agonist ivuxolimab. The receptors shown here come from an adult with an advanced solid tumor such as melanoma, head and neck, liver or kidney cancer.

This clone was seen only a few times. The chain is built from TRBV14 and TRBJ2-5, with a tentative D call TRBD2 (6 bases). V shed 1 base and J shed 1 base, with 13 bases lying between them. The CDR3 contains 16 residues. Per the germline V gene, CDR1 is SGHDN and CDR2 is FVKESK. This chain's CDR3 is CASSQVWAGTQETQYF. CDR3 nucleotides: TGTGCCAGCAGCCAAGTCTGGGCGGGGACCCAAGAGACCCAGTACTTC.

The gene calls are TRBV5-1 and TRBJ2-2; no clear D gene. Germline CDR1 SGHRS, CDR2 YFSETQ. V lost 1 base to trimming and J lost 4 bases, with 8 bases between them. This CDR3 spans 14 amino acids. The CDR3 DNA follows: TGCGCCAGCAGCTTGTACATAAGCACCGGGGAGCTGTTTTTT. This sequence encodes CASSLYISTGELFF.

This sequence joins TRBV7-9 and TRBJ1-2, with TRBD1 as a possible D gene (6 bases). Germline lookup yields CDR1 SEHNR and CDR2 FQNEAQ (reference sequence). CDR3 size: 16 residues. Trimming took 1 base from V and 2 from J, leaving 14 bases between them. CDR3 nucleotides: TGTGCCAGCAGCTTAGGAGGGACAAAAGCAAACTATGGCTACACCTTC. This sequence encodes CASSLGGTKANYGYTF.

The chain employs TRBV7-9 and TRBJ2-1; maybe TRBD2 (5 bases). Per the germline V gene, CDR1 is SEHNR and CDR2 is FQNEAQ (reference sequence). Trimming stripped 0 bases from V and 0 bases from J, with 12 bases between. CDR3 length equals 17 residues. CDR3: CASSLAGAVSSYNEQFF. The DNA of the CDR3 is TGTGCCAGCAGCTTAGCGGGAGCGGTGAGCTCCTACAATGAGCAGTTCTTC. Full variable domain (remainder filled in from reference TRBV7-9 and TRBJ2-1): DTGVSQNPRHKITKRGQNVTFRCDPISEHNRLYWYRQTLGQGPEFLTYFQNEAQLEKSRLLSDRFSAERPKGSFSTLEIQRTEQGDSAMYLCASSLAGAVSSYNEQFFGPGTRLTVL.

This chain uses TRBV10-2 with TRBJ2-1, with D perhaps TRBD1 (5 bases). The CDR3 is 14 residues long. Germline V gene lookup returns CDR1 WSHSY and CDR2 SAAADI. The ends were cut back, 6 bases at V and 4 bases at J, with 13 bases in the middle. CDR3 loop: CASRQVSEYNEQFF. CDR3 DNA sequence: TGCGCCAGCAGACAGGTCTCTGAATACAATGAGCAGTTCTTC.

This clone appeared a single time. The chain combines TRBV7-2 with TRBJ2-7, with D possibly matching TRBD2 (5 bases). There are 15 residues in the CDR3. Deletions cut 4 bases from V and 3 bases from J, with 16 bases between. Germline CDR1 and CDR2: SGHTA and FQGNSA. In DNA, the CDR3 is TGTGCCAGCAGCTCACCGGGAAAGACCAGCTACGAGCAGTACTTC. This encodes CASSSPGKTSYEQYF.

This clone turned up a few times. This chain uses TRBV27 with TRBJ2-3; 11 bases align to TRBD1. This CDR3 contains 17 residues. Germline CDR1 MNHEY, CDR2 SMNVEV (reference sequence). The ends lost 4 bases at V and 4 bases at J; junction bases unmatched: 10. This chain's CDR3 is CASSYTRRTGGPDTQYF. The DNA of the CDR3 is TGTGCCAGCAGTTATACCCGCCGGACAGGGGGCCCAGATACGCAGTATTTT.

This chain links TRBV5-6 with TRBJ1-4; D unresolved. This CDR3 has 16 residues. V lost 0 bases, J lost 0 bases, and 9 bases lay in between. Germline-derived CDR1 and CDR2 are SGHDT and YYEEEE. The CDR3: CASSLAGLSTNEKLFF. CDR3 DNA sequence: TGTGCCAGCAGCTTGGCTGGGCTGTCAACTAATGAAAAACTGTTTTTT.